This TCR beta chain originates from a study of radiotherapy plus CTLA-4 blockade in lung cancer. Background on the study: Among all patients, 15% to 20% showed objective responses, while about 30% had disease control.

Findings and limits, study-wide: In blood, after radiotherapy plus ipilimumab, tumor-derived TCR clones expanded. Response was reportedly best predicted by early blood T cell clone dynamics, with interferon-beta.

Sequencing was performed with immunoSEQ multiplex PCR; in TCRdb, only in-frame clones are kept and a portion is missing. The data contain about 45,000 clones, 73% of them singletons. This clone was counted a few times. Its antigen is not identified. The CDR3 has 15 amino acids. J gave up 2 bases and V 6 bases, and 9 bases lay outside the gene matches. The V gene's germline CDR1 is SNHLY and CDR2 FYNNEI. This TCR was sampled from a human donor with non-small cell lung cancer who had a complete response to radiotherapy plus ipilimumab. The sample here was peripheral blood, taken from a patient treated with radiotherapy plus ipilimumab. The V call is TRBV2, the J call TRBJ1-1; 7 nucleotides align to TRBD1. In DNA form, the CDR3 reads TGTGCCAGCAGGCGGAGGACAGGCGCTAACACTGAAGCTTTCTTT. It yields the protein CASRRRTGANTEAFF.